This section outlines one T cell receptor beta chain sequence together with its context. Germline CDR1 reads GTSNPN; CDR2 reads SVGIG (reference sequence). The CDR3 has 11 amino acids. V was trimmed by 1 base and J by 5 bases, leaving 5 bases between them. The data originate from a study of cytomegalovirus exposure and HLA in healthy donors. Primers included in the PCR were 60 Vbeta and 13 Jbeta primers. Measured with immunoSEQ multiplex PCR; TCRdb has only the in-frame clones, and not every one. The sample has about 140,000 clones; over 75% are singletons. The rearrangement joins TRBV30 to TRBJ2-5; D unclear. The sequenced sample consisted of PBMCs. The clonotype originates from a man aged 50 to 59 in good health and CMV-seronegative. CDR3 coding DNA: TGTGCCTGGAGTGAGCTCGAGACCCAGTACTTC. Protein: CAWSELETQYF. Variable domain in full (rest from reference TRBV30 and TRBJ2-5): SQTIHQWPATLVQPVGSPLSLECTVEGTSNPNLYWYRQAAGRGLQLLFYSVGIGQISSEVPQNLSASRPQDRQFILSSKKLLLSDSGFYLCAWSELETQYFGPGTRLLVL.